The 17 T cell receptor beta chains listed next were all sequenced from one sample in a study of blood T cell repertoires in COVID-19. The data were produced by immunoSEQ multiplex PCR, yet TCRdb's version contains in-frame clones alone and is incomplete. The sample has some 31,000 clones, nearly 95% seen once. The sample taken for sequencing was peripheral blood. The receptors stem from a human donor in a cohort sampled during active COVID-19.

The chain couples TRBV2 to TRBJ2-7; no clear D gene. V was cut by 6 bases and J by 3 bases, with 9 bases left in between. Germline loops: CDR1 SNHLY, CDR2 FYNNEI. This CDR3 has 12 residues. As DNA, the CDR3 is TGTGCCAGCAGGGGCGATAACTACGAGCAGTACTTC. This encodes CASRGDNYEQYF.

The gene calls are TRBV4-2 and TRBJ2-5; no reliable D call. V shed 4 bases and J shed 7 bases, with 16 bases lying between them. The CDR3 extends over 14 amino acids. Germline lookup yields CDR1 LGHNA and CDR2 YNFKEQ. In DNA, the CDR3 is TGTGCCAGCAGCCCCCCCGGGTCTGACGTGACCCAGTACTTC. Its translation is CASSPPGSDVTQYF.

V usage is TRBV4-1 and J usage is TRBJ2-7, with a tentative D call TRBD1 (6 bases). CDR3 length: 16 amino acids. CDR1 MGHRA and CDR2 YSYEKL come from the germline V gene. V lost 0 bases and J 3 bases, leaving 15 bases between the germline ends. This chain's CDR3 is CASSQENLQGLYEQYF. CDR3 in DNA: TGCGCCAGCAGCCAAGAGAATTTACAGGGCCTCTACGAGCAGTACTTC.

This chain joins TRBV6-4 and TRBJ2-5; 12 bases are shared with TRBD2. V lost 6 bases and J lost 1; bases outside the gene matches: 3. Germline CDR1 reads MRHNA; CDR2 reads SNTAGT. CDR3 size: 15 residues. The CDR3 nucleotides read TGTGCCAGCAGCCCGACTAGCGGGGGCCAAGAGACCCAGTACTTC. It translates to CASSPTSGGQETQYF.

J is TRBJ2-1 and V is TRBV11-2, with D tentatively TRBD2 (5 bases). The CDR3 covers 13 residues. Per the germline V gene, CDR1 is SGHAT and CDR2 is FQNNGV. With 5 bases removed from V and 4 bases from J, the gap between germline ends came to 9 bases. CDR3: CASSRLRYNEQFF. CDR3 sequence (DNA): TGTGCCAGCAGCCGACTAAGGTACAATGAGCAGTTCTTC.

This clone has more than one count but fewer than ten. The CDR3 sequence is CASSSENSYQPQHF. For the CDR3, the DNA is TGTGCCAGCAGTTCTGAGAACAGTTATCAGCCCCAGCATTTT. The chain employs TRBV6-4 and TRBJ1-5; unclear D gene. The germline V and J ends were trimmed by 5 bases and 5 bases, with 13 bases remaining between them. Per germline, CDR1 MRHNA and CDR2 SNTAGT. The CDR3 sequence is 14 residues long.

The chain recombines TRBV11-2 with TRBJ1-3; 7 bases line up with TRBD1. Trimming removed 4 bases from V and 0 bases from J; junction bases left unmatched: 3. CDR1 SGHAT and CDR2 FQNNGV come from the germline V gene. The CDR3 extends over 15 amino acids. The CDR3 DNA sequence: TGTGCCAGCAGCTCGACAGGGAGCTCTGGAAACACCATATATTTT. Translated: CASSSTGSSGNTIYF.

The chain recombines TRBV10-3 with TRBJ2-5, with D hard to call. The germline gives CDR1 ENHRY, CDR2 SYGVKD. The CDR3 runs to 12 residues. With 2 bases removed from V and 3 bases from J, the gap between germline ends came to 4 bases. The CDR3 loop reads CAISEPKETQYF. Written as DNA, the CDR3 is TGTGCCATCAGTGAGCCCAAAGAGACCCAGTACTTC.

This clone was picked up one time. V and J are TRBV7-8 and TRBJ2-7, with TRBD1 matching 7 bases. The germline V gene has CDR1 SGHVS and CDR2 FQNEAQ. V trimming: 7 bases; J trimming: 4 bases; junction bases outside the gene matches: 13. The CDR3 is 15 residues long. The CDR3 sequence: CASTQNRDSLYEQYF. The CDR3 coding sequence is TGTGCCAGCACCCAAAACCGGGACAGTCTATACGAGCAGTACTTC.

The rearrangement uses TRBV7-8 and TRBJ2-7, with 11 positions matching TRBD1. Unmatched junction bases numbered 7, after V lost 4 bases and J lost 2 bases. Looked up from germline, CDR1 is SGHVS and CDR2 is FQNEAQ. The CDR3 sequence is 16 residues long. As DNA, the CDR3 is TGTGCCAGCAGCTGGATTCCGGGACAGGGGGCCTACGAGCAGTACTTC. It translates to CASSWIPGQGAYEQYF.

The chain carries TRBV29-1 and TRBJ2-7; a possible D gene is TRBD2 (6 bases). The germline V gene has CDR1 SQVTM and CDR2 ANQGSEA. V gave up 0 bases and J gave up 2 bases, with 8 bases separating them. CDR3 length equals 13 residues. The CDR3 is CSVEDGRTYEQYF. CDR3 sequence (DNA): TGCAGCGTTGAAGACGGGAGAACCTACGAGCAGTACTTC.

The gene calls are TRBV15 and TRBJ2-1; 7 nucleotides line up with TRBD2. The length of the CDR3 is 21 residues. With 1 base clipped from V and 0 bases from J, the junction kept 18 bases outside the gene matches. Germline assignment: CDR1 LNHNV and CDR2 YYDKDF (reference sequence). CDR3 region: CATSRVFGSGRILSSYNEQFF. The CDR3 nucleotides are TGTGCCACCAGCAGAGTTTTTGGCTCCGGGAGGATACTGAGCTCCTACAATGAGCAGTTCTTC.

The chain carries TRBV15 and TRBJ1-2, with D maybe TRBD1 (6 bases). The CDR3 runs 15 residues. Germline lookup yields CDR1 LNHNV and CDR2 YYDKDF (reference sequence). Trimming shortened V by 1 base and J by 4 bases, and 13 bases separated the two germline ends. CDR3: CATSRGMQGSYGYTF. The CDR3 nucleotides read TGTGCCACCAGCAGAGGGATGCAGGGGTCCTATGGCTACACCTTC.

The chain recombines TRBV12-3 or TRBV12-4 with TRBJ2-2; D unresolved. The length of the CDR3 is 11 residues. Trimming cost V 7 bases and J 5 bases, with 5 bases left between them. CDR3 sequence: CASTLTGELFF. CDR3 nucleotides: TGTGCCAGCACTCTTACCGGGGAGCTGTTTTTT.

This chain uses TRBV19 with TRBJ1-1, with a tentative D call TRBD1 (6 bases). The CDR3 totals 14 residues. V was clipped by 2 bases and J by 2 bases, with 9 bases between them. Germline assignment: CDR1 LNHDA and CDR2 SQIVND (reference sequence). The CDR3 coding sequence is TGTGCCAGTAGTATATCACAGGGTAACACTGAAGCTTTCTTT. Its translation is CASSISQGNTEAFF.

This clone was detected a few times. The chain carries TRBV5-1 and TRBJ2-5; 11 bases agree with TRBD2. Germline V gene data show CDR1 as SGHRS and CDR2 as YFSETQ. The V segment lost 0 bases and the J segment 4 bases; nucleotides outside the gene matches: 11. The CDR3 extends over 18 amino acids. The CDR3 region is CASSLARLAGMRGETQYF. The CDR3, as DNA: TGCGCCAGCAGCTTGGCCCGACTAGCGGGGATGAGGGGAGAGACCCAGTACTTC. The variable domain in full, completed from reference TRBV5-1 and TRBJ2-5, reads KAGVTQTPRYLIKTRGQQVTLSCSPISGHRSVSWYQQTPGQGLQFLFEYFSETQRNKGNFPGRFSGRQFSNSRSEMNVSTLELGDSALYLCASSLARLAGMRGETQYFGPGTRLLVL.

The sample holds one count of this clone. This chain uses TRBV7-8 with TRBJ1-2; D is undetermined. The CDR3 covers 13 residues. CDR1 is SGHVS, CDR2 FQNEAQ, per germline. V lost 1 base, J lost 8 bases, and 11 bases lay in between. CDR3 bases: TGTGCCAGCAGCTTAGACTACCTTCGGGGCTACACCTTC. It is translated as CASSLDYLRGYTF. Variable domain in full (rest from reference TRBV7-8 and TRBJ1-2): GAGVSQSPRYKVAKRGQDVALRCDPISGHVSLFWYQQALGQGPEFLTYFQNEAQLDKSGLPSDRFFAERPEGSVSTLKIQRTQQEDSAVYLCASSLDYLRGYTFGSGTRLTVV.